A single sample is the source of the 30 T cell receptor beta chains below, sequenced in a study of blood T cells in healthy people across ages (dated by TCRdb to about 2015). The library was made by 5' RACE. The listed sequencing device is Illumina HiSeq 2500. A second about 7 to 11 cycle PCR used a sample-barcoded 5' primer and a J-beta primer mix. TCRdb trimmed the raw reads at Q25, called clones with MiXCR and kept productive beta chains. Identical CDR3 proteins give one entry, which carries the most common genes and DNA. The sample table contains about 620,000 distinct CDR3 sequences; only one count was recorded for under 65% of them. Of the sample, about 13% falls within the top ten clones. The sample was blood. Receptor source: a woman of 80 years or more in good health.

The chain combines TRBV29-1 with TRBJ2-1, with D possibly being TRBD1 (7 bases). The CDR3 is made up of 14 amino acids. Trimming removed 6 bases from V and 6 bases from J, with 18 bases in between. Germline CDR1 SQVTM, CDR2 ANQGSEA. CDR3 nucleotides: TGCAGCGTGGCTGTGTGGCAGGGGGGCAATGAGCAGTTCTTC. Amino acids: CSVAVWQGGNEQFF.

The CDR3 here is CASSSRDSSVQNEKLFF. The CDR3 DNA is TGTGCCAGCAGCTCCCGGGACAGTTCGGTACAGAATGAAAAACTGTTTTTT. The chain employs TRBV7-8 and TRBJ1-4; 7 nucleotides align to TRBD1. Trimming took 4 bases from V and 5 from J; bases not matched to a gene: 13. This CDR3 spans 17 amino acids. Per the germline V gene, CDR1 is SGHVS and CDR2 is FQNEAQ. Looking up the rest from reference TRBV7-8 and TRBJ1-4 gives the full variable domain: GAGVSQSPRYKVAKRGQDVALRCDPISGHVSLFWYQQALGQGPEFLTYFQNEAQLDKSGLPSDRFFAERPEGSVSTLKIQRTQQEDSAVYLCASSSRDSSVQNEKLFFGSGTQLSVL.

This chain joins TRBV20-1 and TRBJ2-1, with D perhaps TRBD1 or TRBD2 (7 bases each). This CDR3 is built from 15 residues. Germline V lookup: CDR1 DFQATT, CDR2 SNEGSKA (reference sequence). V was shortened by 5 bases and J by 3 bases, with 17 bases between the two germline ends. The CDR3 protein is CSAPGGGTVYNEQFF. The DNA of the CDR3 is TGCAGTGCTCCAGGGGGAGGGACAGTCTACAATGAGCAGTTCTTC.

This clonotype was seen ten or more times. In DNA form, the CDR3 reads TGCGCCAGCAGCCATGGCCGACTAGCGGGAGACGAGCAGTACTTC. As protein: CASSHGRLAGDEQYF. J is TRBJ2-7 and V is TRBV4-1; 12 bases fit TRBD2. The CDR3 totals 15 residues. J was trimmed by 5 bases and V by 3 bases; bases with no gene match: 5. Germline values: CDR1 MGHRA, CDR2 YSYEKL.

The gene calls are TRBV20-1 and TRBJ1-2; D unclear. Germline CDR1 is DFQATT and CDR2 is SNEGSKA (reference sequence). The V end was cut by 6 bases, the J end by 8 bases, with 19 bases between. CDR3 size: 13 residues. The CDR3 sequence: CSAKRESHGGYTF. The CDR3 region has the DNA TGCAGTGCCAAACGGGAGAGTCATGGCGGCTACACCTTC.

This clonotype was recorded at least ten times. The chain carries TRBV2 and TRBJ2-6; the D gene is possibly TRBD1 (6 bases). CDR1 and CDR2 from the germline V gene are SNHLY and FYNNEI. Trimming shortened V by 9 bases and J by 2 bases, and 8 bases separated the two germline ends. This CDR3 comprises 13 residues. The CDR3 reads CASAGAGANVLTF. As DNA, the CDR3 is TGTGCCAGTGCAGGGGCTGGGGCCAACGTCCTGACTTTC.

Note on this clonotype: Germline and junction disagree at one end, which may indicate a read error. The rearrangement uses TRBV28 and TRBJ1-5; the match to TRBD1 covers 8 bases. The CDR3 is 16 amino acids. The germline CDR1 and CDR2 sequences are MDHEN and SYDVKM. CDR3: CASSTTGGFGKQPQHF. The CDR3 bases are TGTGCCAGCAGCACCACAGGGGGATTCGGCAAGCAGCCCCAGCATTTT.

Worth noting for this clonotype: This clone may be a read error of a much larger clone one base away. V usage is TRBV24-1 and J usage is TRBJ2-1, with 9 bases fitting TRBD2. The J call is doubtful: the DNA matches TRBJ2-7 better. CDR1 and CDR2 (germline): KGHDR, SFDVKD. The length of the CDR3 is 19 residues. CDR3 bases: TGTGCCACCAGTAAGAGGTGGGGAGCGGGAGGCCTGTCCTACAATGAGCAGTACTTC. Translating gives CATSKRWGAGGLSYNEQYF.

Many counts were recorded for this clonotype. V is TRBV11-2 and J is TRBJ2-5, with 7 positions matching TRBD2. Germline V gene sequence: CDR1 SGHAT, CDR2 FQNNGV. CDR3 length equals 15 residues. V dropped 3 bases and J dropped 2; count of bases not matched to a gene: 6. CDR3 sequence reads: CASSLAGVGQETQYF. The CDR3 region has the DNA TGTGCCAGCAGCTTGGCGGGAGTAGGACAAGAGACCCAGTACTTC.

The CDR3 sequence: CASSPGRRRTNEKLFF. CDR3 nucleotides: TGTGCCAGCAGCCCGGGACGGCGGAGAACTAATGAAAAACTGTTTTTT. The chain couples TRBV5-6 to TRBJ1-4; D may be TRBD1 (5 bases). This CDR3 comprises 16 residues. V was pared by 4 bases and J by 1 base, with 14 bases between. Germline CDR1 and CDR2: SGHDT and YYEEEE.

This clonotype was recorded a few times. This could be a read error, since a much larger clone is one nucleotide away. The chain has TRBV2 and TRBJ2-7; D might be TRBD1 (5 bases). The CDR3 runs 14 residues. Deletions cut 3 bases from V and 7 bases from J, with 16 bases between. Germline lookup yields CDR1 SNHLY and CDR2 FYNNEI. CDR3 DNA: TGTGCCAGCAGTGACAGGGCCGTCCTCAATGAGCAGTACTTC. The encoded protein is CASSDRAVLNEQYF. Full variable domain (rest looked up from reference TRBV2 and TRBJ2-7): EPEVTQTPSHQVTQMGQEVILRCVPISNHLYFYWYRQILGQKVEFLVSFYNNEISEKSEIFDDQFSVERPDGSNFTLKIRSTKLEDSAMYFCASSDRAVLNEQYFGPGTRLTVT.

The CDR3 DNA sequence: TGTGCCAGCAGTGAATCTGCTAGCGGGAGACTTCGGCAGTTCTTC. This codes for CASSESASGRLRQFF. This rearrangement joins TRBV6-1 to TRBJ2-1, with 10 nucleotides matching TRBD2. The CDR3 consists of 15 residues. Germline lookup yields CDR1 MNHNS and CDR2 SASEGT. After removal of 2 bases from V and 12 bases from J, the junction contained 10 bases not matched to a gene.

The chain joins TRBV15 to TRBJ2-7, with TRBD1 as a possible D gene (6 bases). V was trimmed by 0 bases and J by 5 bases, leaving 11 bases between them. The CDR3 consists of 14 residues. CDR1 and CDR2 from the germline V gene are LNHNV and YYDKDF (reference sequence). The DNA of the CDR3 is TGTGCCACCAGCAGAGACACAGGGATCCACGAGCAGTACTTC. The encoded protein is CATSRDTGIHEQYF. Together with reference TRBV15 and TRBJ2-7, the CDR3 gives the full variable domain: DAMVIQNPRYQVTQFGKPVTLSCSQTLNHNVMYWYQQKSSQAPKLLFHYYDKDFNNEADTPDNFQSRRPNTSFCFLDIRSPGLGDTAMYLCATSRDTGIHEQYFGPGTRLTVT.

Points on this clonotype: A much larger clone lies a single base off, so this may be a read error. CDR3 amino acids: CACSFGGPAYNEQFF. The DNA of the CDR3 is TGTGCCTGCAGTTTCGGGGGCCCCGCCTACAATGAGCAGTTCTTC. The chain links TRBV6-6 to TRBJ2-1, with D perhaps assigned TRBD1 or TRBD2 (6 bases each). CDR1 is MNHNY, CDR2 SVGAGI, per germline (reference sequence). The CDR3 totals 15 residues.

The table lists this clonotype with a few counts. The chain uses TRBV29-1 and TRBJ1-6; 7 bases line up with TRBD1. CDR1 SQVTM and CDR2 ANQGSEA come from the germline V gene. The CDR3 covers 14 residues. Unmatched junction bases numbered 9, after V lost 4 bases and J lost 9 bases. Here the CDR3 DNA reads TGCAGCGTTGGGGCTGACAGGGACGGTTCACCCCTCCACTTT. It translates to CSVGADRDGSPLHF.

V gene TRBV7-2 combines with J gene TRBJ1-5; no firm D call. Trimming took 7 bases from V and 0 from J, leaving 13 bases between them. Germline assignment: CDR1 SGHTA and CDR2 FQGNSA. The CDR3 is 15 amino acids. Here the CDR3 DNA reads TGTGCCAGCATTATTGGGCAAGATAGCAATCAGCCCCAGCATTTT. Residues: CASIIGQDSNQPQHF.

The CDR3 nucleotides are TGCGCCAGCAGCTTGGGGACAGGAGCTGAAGCTTTCTTT. Encoded protein: CASSLGTGAEAFF. This chain connects TRBV5-1 to TRBJ1-1, with 7 bases aligning to TRBD1. Germline CDR1 and CDR2: SGHRS and YFSETQ. The CDR3 has 13 residues. The ends lost 0 bases at V and 6 bases at J; junction bases unmatched: 2.

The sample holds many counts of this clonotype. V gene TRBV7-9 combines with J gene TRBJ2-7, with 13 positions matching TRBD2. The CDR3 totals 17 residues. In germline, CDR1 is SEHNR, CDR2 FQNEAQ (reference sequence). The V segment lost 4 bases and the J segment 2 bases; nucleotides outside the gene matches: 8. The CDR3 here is CASSSQIGLAGAYEQYF. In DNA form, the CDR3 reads TGTGCCAGCAGCTCTCAGATAGGACTAGCGGGAGCCTACGAGCAGTACTTC. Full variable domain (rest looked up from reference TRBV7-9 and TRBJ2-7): DTGVSQNPRHKITKRGQNVTFRCDPISEHNRLYWYRQTLGQGPEFLTYFQNEAQLEKSRLLSDRFSAERPKGSFSTLEIQRTEQGDSAMYLCASSSQIGLAGAYEQYFGPGTRLTVT.

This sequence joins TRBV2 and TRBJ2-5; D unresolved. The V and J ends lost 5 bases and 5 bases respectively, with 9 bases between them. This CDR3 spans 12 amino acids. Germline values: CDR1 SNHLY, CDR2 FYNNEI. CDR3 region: CASSWLKETQYF. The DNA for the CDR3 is TGTGCCAGCAGTTGGCTGAAGGAGACCCAGTACTTC. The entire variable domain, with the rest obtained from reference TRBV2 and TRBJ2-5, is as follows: EPEVTQTPSHQVTQMGQEVILRCVPISNHLYFYWYRQILGQKVEFLVSFYNNEISEKSEIFDDQFSVERPDGSNFTLKIRSTKLEDSAMYFCASSWLKETQYFGPGTRLLVL.

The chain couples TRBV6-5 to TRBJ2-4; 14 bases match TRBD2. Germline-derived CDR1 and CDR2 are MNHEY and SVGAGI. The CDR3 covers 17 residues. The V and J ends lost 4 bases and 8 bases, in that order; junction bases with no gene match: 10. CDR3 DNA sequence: TGTGCCAGCAGTTCCCTTGGACTAGCGGGGGGCACGGACATTCAGTACTTC. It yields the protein CASSSLGLAGGTDIQYF.

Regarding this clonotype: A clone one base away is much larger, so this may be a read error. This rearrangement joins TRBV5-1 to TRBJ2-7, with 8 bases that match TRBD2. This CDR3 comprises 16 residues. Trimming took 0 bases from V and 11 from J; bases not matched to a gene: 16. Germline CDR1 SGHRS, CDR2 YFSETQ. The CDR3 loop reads CASSLGGLDGREGKYF. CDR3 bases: TGCGCCAGCAGCTTGGGAGGTCTCGACGGTCGGGAGGGGAAGTACTTC.

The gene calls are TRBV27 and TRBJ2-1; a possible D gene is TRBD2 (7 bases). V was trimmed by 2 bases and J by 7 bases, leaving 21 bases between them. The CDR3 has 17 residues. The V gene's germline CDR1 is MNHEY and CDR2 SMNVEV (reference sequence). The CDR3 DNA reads TGTGCCAGCAGTTTAAGTCTAATAGTGGGGGGGCCGAATGAGCAGTTCTTC. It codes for CASSLSLIVGGPNEQFF.

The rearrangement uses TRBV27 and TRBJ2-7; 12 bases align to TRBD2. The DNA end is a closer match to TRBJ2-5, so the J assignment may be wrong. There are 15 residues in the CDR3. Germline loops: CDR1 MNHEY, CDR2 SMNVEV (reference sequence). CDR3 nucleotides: TGTGCCAGCAGTACACGGACTAGCGGGAAAGAGACCCAGTACTTC. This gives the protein CASSTRTSGKETQYF.

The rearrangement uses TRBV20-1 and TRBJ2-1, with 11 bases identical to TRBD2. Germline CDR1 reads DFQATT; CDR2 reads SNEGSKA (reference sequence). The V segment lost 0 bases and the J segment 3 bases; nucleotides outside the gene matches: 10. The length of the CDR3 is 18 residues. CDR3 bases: TGCAGTGCTAGAGATCTGGGGGTACTAGCGGGGGACTACAATGAGCAGTTCTTC. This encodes CSARDLGVLAGDYNEQFF.

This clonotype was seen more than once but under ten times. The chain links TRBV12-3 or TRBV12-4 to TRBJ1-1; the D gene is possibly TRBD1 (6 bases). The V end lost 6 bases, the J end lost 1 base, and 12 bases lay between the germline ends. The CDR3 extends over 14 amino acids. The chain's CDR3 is CASRETGENTEAFF. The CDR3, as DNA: TGTGCCAGCAGGGAGACAGGTGAGAACACTGAAGCTTTCTTT.

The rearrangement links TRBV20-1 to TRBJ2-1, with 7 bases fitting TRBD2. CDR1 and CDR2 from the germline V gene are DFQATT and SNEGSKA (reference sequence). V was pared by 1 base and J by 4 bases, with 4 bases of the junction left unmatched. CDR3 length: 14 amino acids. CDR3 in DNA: TGCAGTGCTAGAGTTACTAGCGCATACAATGAGCAGTTCTTC. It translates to CSARVTSAYNEQFF.

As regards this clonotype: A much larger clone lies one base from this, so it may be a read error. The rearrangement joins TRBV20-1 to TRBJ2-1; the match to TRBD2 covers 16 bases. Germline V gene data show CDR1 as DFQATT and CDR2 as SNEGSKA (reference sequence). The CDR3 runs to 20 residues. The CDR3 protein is CGALSGTSGGARRSYNEQFF. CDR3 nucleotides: TGCGGTGCTCTCTCCGGGACTAGCGGGGGGGCTCGGAGGTCCTACAATGAGCAGTTCTTC.

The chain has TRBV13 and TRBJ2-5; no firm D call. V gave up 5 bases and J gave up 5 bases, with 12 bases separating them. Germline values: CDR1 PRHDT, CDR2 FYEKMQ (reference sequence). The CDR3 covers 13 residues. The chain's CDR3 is CASSADMGETQYF. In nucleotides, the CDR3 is TGTGCCAGCAGCGCCGATATGGGCGAGACCCAGTACTTC.

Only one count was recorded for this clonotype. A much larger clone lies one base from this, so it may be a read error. The CDR3 nucleotides read TGCAGTACTCCCCACGGCCTAGAGAACATTCAGTACTTC. Translated, it gives CSTPHGLENIQYF. V is TRBV20-1 and J is TRBJ2-4; D gene uncertain. Trimming took 8 bases from V and 7 from J, leaving 18 bases between them. Germline CDR1 is DFQATT and CDR2 is SNEGSKA (reference sequence). CDR3 length: 13 amino acids.

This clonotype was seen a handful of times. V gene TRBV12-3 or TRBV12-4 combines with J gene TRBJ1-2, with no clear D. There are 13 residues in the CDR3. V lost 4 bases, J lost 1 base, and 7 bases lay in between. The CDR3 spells CASSCVGNYGYTF. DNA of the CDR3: TGTGCCAGCAGTTGCGTGGGTAACTATGGCTACACCTTC.